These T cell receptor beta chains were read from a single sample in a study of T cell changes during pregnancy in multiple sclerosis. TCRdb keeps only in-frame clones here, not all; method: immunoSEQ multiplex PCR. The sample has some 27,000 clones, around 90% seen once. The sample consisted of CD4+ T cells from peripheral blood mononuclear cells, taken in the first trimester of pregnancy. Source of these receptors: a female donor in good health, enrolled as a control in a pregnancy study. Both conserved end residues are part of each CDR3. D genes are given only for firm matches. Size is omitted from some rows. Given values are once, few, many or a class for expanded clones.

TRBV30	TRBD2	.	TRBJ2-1	CACKRGAGNEQFF	TGTGCCTGCAAGCGGGGGGCAGGGAATGAGCAGTTCTTC
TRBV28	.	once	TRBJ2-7	CASRVNTGTSYEQYF	TGTGCCAGCAGAGTAAATACCGGGACATCCTACGAGCAGTACTTC
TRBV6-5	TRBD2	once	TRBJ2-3	CASSYEAGGSRDTQYF	TGTGCCAGCAGTTATGAGGCGGGGGGGTCGAGAGATACGCAGTATTTT
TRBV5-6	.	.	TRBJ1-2	CASSFPGRDYGYTF	TGTGCCAGCAGCTTCCCAGGGAGGGACTATGGCTACACCTTC
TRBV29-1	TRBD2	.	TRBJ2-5	CSGKWEGETQYF	TGCAGCGGAAAGTGGGAGGGAGAGACCCAGTACTTC
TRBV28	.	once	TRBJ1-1	CASSLHTANTEAFF	TGTGCCAGCAGTTTACATACAGCGAACACTGAAGCTTTCTTT
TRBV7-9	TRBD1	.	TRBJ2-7	CASSYLRTGGNVKQYF	TGTGCCAGCAGCTACCTCCGGACAGGGGGGAACGTTAAGCAGTACTTC
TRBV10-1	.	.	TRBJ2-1	CASSESRAYYNEQFF	TGCGCCAGCAGTGAGTCGAGGGCCTATTACAATGAGCAGTTCTTC
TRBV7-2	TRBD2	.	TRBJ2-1	CASSEQRLARSYNEQFF	TGTGCCAGCAGTGAGCAACGACTAGCGCGATCCTACAATGAGCAGTTCTTC
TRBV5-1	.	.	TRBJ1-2	CASSFLGGGSSGYTF	TGCGCCAGCAGCTTTTTGGGGGGGGGAAGTAGTGGCTACACCTTC
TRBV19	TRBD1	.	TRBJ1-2	CASSIQWTGEAGYTF	TGTGCCAGTAGTATTCAATGGACAGGGGAAGCCGGCTACACCTTC
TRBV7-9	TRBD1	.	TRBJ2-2	CASSGDRGLLSGELFF	TGTGCCAGCAGCGGAGACAGGGGCCTCCTGTCCGGGGAGCTGTTTTTT
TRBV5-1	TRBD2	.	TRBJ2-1	CASSLEAGGRFLGFF	TGCGCCAGCAGCTTGGAGGCGGGGGGGCGTTTTCTCGGGTTCTTC
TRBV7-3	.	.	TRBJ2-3	CASSRNSRGAGDTQYF	TGTGCCAGCAGCCGAAACAGTCGGGGGGCTGGAGATACGCAGTATTTT
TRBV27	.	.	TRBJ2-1	CASMRLNSYNEQFF	TGTGCCAGCATGCGTCTGAACTCCTACAATGAGCAGTTCTTC
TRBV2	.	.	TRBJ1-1	CASTQKEGPNTEAFF	TGTGCCAGCACTCAAAAGGAGGGACCGAACACTGAAGCTTTCTTT
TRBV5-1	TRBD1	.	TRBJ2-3	CASSLGDRDTDTQYF	TGCGCCAGCAGCTTGGGGGACAGGGACACAGATACGCAGTATTTT
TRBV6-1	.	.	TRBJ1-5	CASSKKGGNQPQHF	TGTGCCAGCAGCAAAAAAGGGGGCAATCAGCCCCAGCATTTT
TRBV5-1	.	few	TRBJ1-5	CASSYWLGGVNQPQHF	TGCGCCAGCAGCTATTGGTTAGGGGGAGTCAATCAGCCCCAGCATTTT
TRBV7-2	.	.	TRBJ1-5	CASSSHRGQPQHF	TGTGCCAGCAGCTCCCATAGGGGGCAGCCCCAGCATTTT
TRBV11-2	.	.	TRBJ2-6	CASSLVPSGSGANVLTF	TGTGCCAGCAGCTTAGTTCCGTCCGGTTCCGGGGCCAACGTCCTGACTTTC
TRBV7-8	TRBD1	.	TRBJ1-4	CASSQGAGQGNEKLFF	TGTGCCAGCAGCCAGGGGGCGGGACAGGGGAATGAAAAACTGTTTTTT
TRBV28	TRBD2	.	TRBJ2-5	CASRLAGGRQETQYF	TGTGCCAGCAGACTAGCGGGAGGGCGACAAGAGACCCAGTACTTC
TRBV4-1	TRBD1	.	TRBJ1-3	CASSQEQGAITAGNTIYF	TGCGCCAGCAGCCAAGAACAGGGGGCAATAACGGCTGGAAACACCATATATTTT
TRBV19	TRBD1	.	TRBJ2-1	CASSRQGAGNEQFF	TGTGCCAGTAGTCGCCAGGGGGCAGGCAATGAGCAGTTCTTC
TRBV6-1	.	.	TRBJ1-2	CASSEMTGPNYGYTF	TGTGCCAGCAGTGAAATGACTGGTCCTAACTATGGCTACACCTTC
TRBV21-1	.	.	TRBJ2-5	CASSKGSGGFLRTQYF	TGTGCCAGCAGCAAGGGAAGCGGGGGGTTCCTAAGAACCCAGTACTTC
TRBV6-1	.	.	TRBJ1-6	CASSEGLPDNSPLHF	TGTGCCAGCAGTGAAGGGTTACCGGATAATTCACCCCTCCACTTT
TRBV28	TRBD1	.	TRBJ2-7	CASSTILTGVNPYEQYF	TGTGCCAGCAGTACAATACTAACAGGGGTTAATCCCTACGAGCAGTACTTC
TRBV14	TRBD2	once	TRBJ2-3	CASSQRLLAGGHTSTDTQYF	TGTGCCAGCAGCCAACGACTACTAGCGGGGGGTCATACTAGCACAGATACGCAGTATTTT
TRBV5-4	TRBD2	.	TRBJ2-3	CASSFPGAAGGSDTQYF	TGTGCCAGCAGCTTCCCTGGAGCAGCGGGGGGGTCAGATACGCAGTATTTT
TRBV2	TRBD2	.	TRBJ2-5	CASSVRSSGGAKTQYF	TGTGCCAGCAGTGTTCGGTCGAGCGGGGGGGCTAAGACCCAGTACTTC
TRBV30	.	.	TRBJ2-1	CAWVNYNEQFF	TGTGCCTGGGTCAATTACAATGAGCAGTTCTTC
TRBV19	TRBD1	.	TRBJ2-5	CASSGQGEGQETQYF	TGTGCCAGTAGTGGACAGGGAGAGGGCCAAGAGACCCAGTACTTC
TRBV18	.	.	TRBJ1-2	CASSPPGAGYTF	TGTGCCAGCTCACCCCCAGGGGCCGGCTACACCTTC
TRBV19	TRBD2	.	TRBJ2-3	CASSPQLGGAGTDTQYF	TGTGCCAGTAGTCCCCAATTGGGAGGGGCCGGGACAGATACGCAGTATTTT
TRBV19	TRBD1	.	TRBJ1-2	CASSIRNRGGGGGYTF	TGTGCCAGTAGTATCCGGAACAGGGGAGGTGGCGGTGGCTACACCTTC
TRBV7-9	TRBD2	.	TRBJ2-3	CASRPSGGAAGDTQYF	TGTGCCAGCAGGCCAAGCGGGGGGGCCGCGGGAGATACGCAGTATTTT
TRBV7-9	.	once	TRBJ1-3	CASSITGTGNTIYF	TGTGCCAGCAGCATTACAGGGACCGGAAACACCATATATTTT
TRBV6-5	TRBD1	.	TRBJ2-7	CASSQTGDDYEQYF	TGTGCCAGCAGTCAGACAGGGGACGACTACGAGCAGTACTTC
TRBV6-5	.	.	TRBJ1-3	CASRPDTNSGNTIYF	TGTGCCAGCAGACCAGACACGAACTCTGGAAACACCATATATTTT
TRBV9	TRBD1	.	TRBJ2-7	CASSQTGSYEQYF	TGTGCCAGCAGCCAGACAGGGTCCTACGAGCAGTACTTC
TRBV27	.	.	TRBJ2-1	CASSHNSGLNNEQFF	TGTGCCAGCAGTCATAATAGCGGCCTCAACAATGAGCAGTTCTTC
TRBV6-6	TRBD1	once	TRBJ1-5	CASSPQDRGSNQPQHF	TGTGCCAGCAGTCCCCAGGACAGGGGTAGCAATCAGCCCCAGCATTTT
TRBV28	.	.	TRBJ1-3	CASSRGNTIYF	TGTGCCAGCAGTCGTGGAAACACCATATATTTT
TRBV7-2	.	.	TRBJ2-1	CASSLALGGGSYEQFF	TGTGCCAGCAGCTTAGCGCTAGGAGGGGGCTCGTATGAGCAGTTCTTC
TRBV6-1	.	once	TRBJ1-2	CAIREYYGYTF	TGTGCCATAAGGGAGTACTATGGCTACACCTTC
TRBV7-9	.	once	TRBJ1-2	CASSLAEGTNYGYTF	TGTGCCAGCAGCTTAGCCGAGGGAACGAACTATGGCTACACCTTC
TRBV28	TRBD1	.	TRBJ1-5	CASSDRGRQPQHF	TGTGCCAGCAGCGACAGGGGGCGGCAGCCCCAGCATTTT
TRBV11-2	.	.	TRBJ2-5	CASANSAGSGETQYF	TGTGCCAGCGCAAATAGCGCGGGATCAGGGGAGACCCAGTACTTC